Listed here are 8 T cell receptor beta chains from one sample, sequenced in a study of prognosis after radiotherapy for stage I lung cancer. Starting from genomic DNA, TCR beta CDR3 was amplified through two-round multiplex PCR. Each TRBV and TRBJ gene had its own primer in the first PCR round. TCRdb reprocessed the multiplex PCR reads with MiXCR, giving one entry per CDR3 protein. The data contain roughly 30,000 distinct CDR3 sequences, 42% of them singletons. The source was PBMCs, collected before or after stereotactic body radiation therapy (not recorded which). Receptors originate from a donor aged 50 or older with non-small cell lung cancer.

In regard to this clonotype: A far larger clone is one nucleotide away, so this likely arose from a read error. The gene calls are TRBV6-4 and TRBJ2-1; tentatively, D is TRBD1 or TRBD2 (6 bases each). V lost 3 bases and J 9 bases, leaving 24 bases between the germline ends. From germline, CDR1 is MRHNA and CDR2 SNTAGT. This CDR3 contains 17 residues. The CDR3 DNA is TGTGCCAGCAGTGAACCCCCCCCGGGACCGGGGGCGAGTGAGCAGTTCTTC. This codes for CASSEPPPGPGASEQFF.

Turning to this clonotype: This likely stems from a read error, as it lies one base from a far larger clone. The chain is built from TRBV27 and TRBJ2-2; perhaps TRBD2 as D (6 bases). The CDR3 has 14 amino acids. CDR1 is MNHEY and CDR2 is SMNVEV in the germline V gene (reference sequence). The V end lost 7 bases, the J end lost 7 bases, and 16 bases lay between the germline ends. CDR3 bases: TGTGCCAGCATACAAACTAGCTCCCACGGGGAGCTGTTTTTT. It yields the protein CASIQTSSHGELFF.

This clonotype has just one count. V is TRBV6-2 or TRBV6-3 and J is TRBJ2-2, with 10 positions matching TRBD2. The CDR3 consists of 15 residues. V trimming: 6 bases; J trimming: 4 bases; junction bases outside the gene matches: 5. Germline loops: CDR1 MNHEY, CDR2 SVGEGT. Here the CDR3 reads CASRWSGGGTGELFF. DNA for the CDR3: TGTGCCAGCAGATGGAGCGGGGGGGGCACCGGGGAGCTGTTTTTT.

This clonotype was seen ten or more times. The rearrangement uses TRBV5-1 and TRBJ2-7; 10 bases are a match to TRBD2. Losses at the gene ends were 4 bases for V and 2 bases for J; bases not matched to a gene: 15. Germline CDR1 SGHRS, CDR2 YFSETQ. This CDR3 has 18 amino acids. CDR3 DNA sequence: TGCGCCAGCAGCGGGGGGGCTAGCGGGGGAGTACCAACCTACGAGCAGTACTTC. The encoded protein is CASSGGASGGVPTYEQYF.

This clonotype was recorded many times. V and J are TRBV2 and TRBJ2-1, with a weak D call TRBD2 (5 bases). Germline values: CDR1 SNHLY, CDR2 FYNNEI. Trimming cost V 6 bases and J 1 base, with 19 bases left between them. This CDR3 spans 17 amino acids. The CDR3 sequence is CASRPHYTSESYNEQFF. The CDR3 nucleotides read TGTGCCAGCAGGCCACACTACACTAGTGAGTCCTACAATGAGCAGTTCTTC.

This clonotype was observed at least ten times. The CDR3 sequence: CAWTMNNSPLHF. The CDR3 coding sequence is TGTGCCTGGACCATGAATAATTCACCCCTCCACTTT. This chain connects TRBV30 to TRBJ1-6; D gene ambiguous. With 4 bases removed from V and 5 bases from J, the gap between germline ends came to 6 bases. Germline CDR1 and CDR2: GTSNPN and SVGIG (reference sequence). The CDR3 is made up of 12 amino acids.

This clonotype has a count of ten or more. The CDR3 spells CALDILGGSGYTF. CDR3 sequence (DNA): TGTGCCTTGGACATTCTGGGGGGCAGTGGCTACACCTTC. The chain couples TRBV30 to TRBJ1-2; D is perhaps TRBD1 (6 bases). The CDR3 extends over 13 amino acids. In germline, CDR1 is GTSNPN, CDR2 SVGIG (reference sequence). The ends were cut back, 7 bases at V and 7 bases at J, with 19 bases in the middle.

The chain recombines TRBV25-1 with TRBJ2-3; TRBD1 aligns across 11 bases. Germline CDR1 reads MGHDK; CDR2 reads SYGVNS. This CDR3 is built from 15 residues. V dropped 4 bases and J dropped 4; count of bases not matched to a gene: 4. CDR3 residues: CASSGTGGKSDTQYF. The CDR3 nucleotides read TGTGCCAGCAGTGGGACAGGGGGCAAGTCAGATACGCAGTATTTT.